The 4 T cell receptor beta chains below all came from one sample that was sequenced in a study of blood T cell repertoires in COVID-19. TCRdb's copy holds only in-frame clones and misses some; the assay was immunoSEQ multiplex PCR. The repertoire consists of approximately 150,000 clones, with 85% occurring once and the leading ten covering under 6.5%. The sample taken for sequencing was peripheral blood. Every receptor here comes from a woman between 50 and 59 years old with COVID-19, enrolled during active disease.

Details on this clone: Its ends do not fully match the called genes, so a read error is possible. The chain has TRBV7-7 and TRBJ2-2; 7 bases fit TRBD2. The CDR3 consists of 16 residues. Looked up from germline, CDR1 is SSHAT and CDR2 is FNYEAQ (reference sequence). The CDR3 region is CASSLSAGANTGELFF. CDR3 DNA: TGTGCTAGCAGCCTTTCGGCGGGGGCGAACACCGGGGAGCTGTTTTTT.

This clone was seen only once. For the CDR3, the DNA is TGTGCCAGCAGGGGACGGGACAGGGTGGTTCATGGCTACACCTTC. The encoded protein is CASRGRDRVVHGYTF. V is TRBV5-6 and J is TRBJ1-2, with TRBD1 matching over 9 bases. V was clipped by 5 bases and J by 6 bases; unmatched bases: 11. Germline V CDR1 and CDR2: SGHDT, YYEEEE. There are 15 residues in the CDR3.

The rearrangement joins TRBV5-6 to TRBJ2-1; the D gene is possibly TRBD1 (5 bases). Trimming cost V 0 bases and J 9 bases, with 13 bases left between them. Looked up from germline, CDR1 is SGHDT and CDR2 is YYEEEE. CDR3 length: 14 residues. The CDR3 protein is CASSLGRTGGEQFF. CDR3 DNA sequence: TGTGCCAGCAGCTTGGGGAGAACAGGTGGTGAGCAGTTCTTC.

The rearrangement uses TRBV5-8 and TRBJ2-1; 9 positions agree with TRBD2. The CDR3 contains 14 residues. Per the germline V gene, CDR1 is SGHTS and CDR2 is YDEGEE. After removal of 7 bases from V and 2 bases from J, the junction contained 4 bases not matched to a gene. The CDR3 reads CASSLAGPYNEQFF. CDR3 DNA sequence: TGTGCCAGCTCTCTAGCGGGGCCCTACAATGAGCAGTTCTTC.